This is a list of T cell receptor beta chains from one sample in a study of monozygotic twins with inflammatory bowel disease. With the 5' RACE reads reprocessed, TCRdb shows one record per CDR3 protein and no DNA. This sample's table reports about 160,000 distinct CDR3 sequences. The source material was blood. The receptors shown here come from a human donor with ulcerative colitis or Crohn's disease, or a healthy co-twin of an affected twin (not recorded which). Each CDR3 is given with its conserved first and last residue.

j_gene	v_gene	CDR3aa
TRBJ2-1	TRBV12-3/TRBV12-4	CASSFSGTGDNEQFF
TRBJ2-7	TRBV7-8	CASSLGAGWGSYEQYF
TRBJ2-2	TRBV9	CASSVEGTPLVEELFF
TRBJ1-5	TRBV7-2	CASSLGQGPKLYSNQPQHF
TRBJ2-2	TRBV2	CASKGGGTGELFF
TRBJ2-1	TRBV24-1	CATSDQAVSYNEQFF
TRBJ2-2	TRBV6-1	CASSPLLAGENTGELFF
TRBJ2-7	TRBV20-1	CSARPRGETSGNEQYF
TRBJ2-1	TRBV7-8	CASSFPGLATHNEQFF
TRBJ1-6	TRBV7-3	CASSLDRAYNSPLHF
TRBJ2-1	TRBV4-3	CASSQVVLADYNEQFF
TRBJ1-4	TRBV5-1	CASSGTGDEKLFF
TRBJ2-7	TRBV18	CASSPAGGTLYEQYF
TRBJ2-3	TRBV29-1	CSVYRTGSTDTQYF
TRBJ2-3	TRBV6-2/TRBV6-3	CASSYSPHTQYF
TRBJ1-6	TRBV11-2	CASVRGRTNSPLHF
TRBJ2-3	TRBV5-1	CASSLGLEGLKYF
TRBJ2-7	TRBV6-6	CASRLQGQSYEQYF
TRBJ2-6	TRBV24-1	CATSEADRGIRSGANVLTF
TRBJ1-4	TRBV5-1	CASSLRGDRATNEKLFF
TRBJ1-6	TRBV4-3	CASSQDQENSPLHF
TRBJ2-7	TRBV19	CASSSRTSLGEQYF
TRBJ2-7	TRBV7-2	CASSFPGGIYEQYF
TRBJ2-7	TRBV5-4	CASSSEQGRAYEQYF
TRBJ1-1	TRBV6-1	CASSPGTAILTEAFF
TRBJ2-2	TRBV10-3	CAIRASGRDTGELFF
TRBJ2-7	TRBV12-3/TRBV12-4	CASSSALLRTEQYF
TRBJ2-2	TRBV9	CASSVRLVDTGELFF
TRBJ1-1	TRBV6-1	CASRTTGMNTEAFF
TRBJ1-1	TRBV27	CASSLRGDGSNTEAFF
TRBJ2-1	TRBV7-3	CASKLGGGGRYDEQFF
TRBJ2-3	TRBV7-9	CASVASGPTDTQYF
TRBJ2-1	TRBV7-6	CASNPTSGRMHEQFF
TRBJ1-5	TRBV20-1	CSARDQGRLVNQPQHF
TRBJ2-1	TRBV7-9	CASSLEASSNEQFF
TRBJ1-3	TRBV6-5	CASSYTPGTRSGNTIYF
TRBJ1-5	TRBV4-2	CASSSHSNQPQHF
TRBJ2-2	TRBV20-1	CSASRRGAPNTGELFF
TRBJ2-1	TRBV14	CASSPLAGGGDEQFF
TRBJ2-7	TRBV28	CASSSPLGRGISYEQYF
TRBJ2-6	TRBV3-1	CASSQDFRGPVFYSGANVLTF
TRBJ2-1	TRBV28	CASMRGGGTYNEQFF
TRBJ2-7	TRBV5-1	CASSLAWPRAYEQYF